This note documents a single TCR beta chain sequence. The source of the sample is a study of preoperative IRX-2 immunotherapy in early breast cancer. As to treatment: preoperative locoregional IRX-2 cytokine immunotherapy. Clones were sequenced by immunoSEQ multiplex PCR, and TCRdb holds only the in-frame ones, with some missing. This table holds fewer than 40,000 clones, over 85% found once. Trimming pared 3 bases from V and 2 bases from J, leaving 11 bases between. Germline values: CDR1 LNHDA, CDR2 SQIVND (reference sequence). The CDR3 extends over 15 amino acids. The specimen comprised tumor tissue, sampled after IRX-2 immunotherapy. This receptor was taken from a human donor with breast cancer. The chain employs TRBV19 and TRBJ2-1; no reliable D call. DNA of the CDR3: TGTGCCAGTAGTATTAGTGGTTCAACCTACAATGAGCAGTTCTTC. This codes for CASSISGSTYNEQFF.